This is a list of T cell receptor beta chains from one sample in a study of PD-1 blockade in classical Hodgkin lymphoma. TCRdb's table, derived via immunoSEQ multiplex PCR, lists solely in-frame clones and lacks some. The sample carries approximately 58,000 clones, more than 85% recorded once. Source: peripheral blood mononuclear cells (PBMCs), taken before the second cycle of nivolumab. The receptors were sampled from a human donor with classical Hodgkin lymphoma. The CDR3 runs from the conserved cysteine through the conserved F or W. D genes are given only for firm matches. Clone sizes are given selectively: once, few, many, or a class where the clone is expanded.

v_call,clone_size,j_call,d_call,cdr3_aa,cdr3_nt
TRBV5-8,once,TRBJ2-7,NA,CASSLEGQYF,TGTGCCAGCAGCTTGGAAGGGCAGTACTTC
TRBV4-2,NA,TRBJ2-5,TRBD2,CASSQEFPRGAQETQYF,TGTGCCAGCAGCCAAGAGTTCCCGCGGGGGGCCCAAGAGACCCAGTACTTC
TRBV7-6,NA,TRBJ2-2,NA,CARGGDANTGELFF,TGTGCCAGAGGGGGAGACGCGAACACCGGGGAGCTGTTTTTT
TRBV9,NA,TRBJ1-2,NA,CASSPQFLRDYTF,TGTGCCAGCAGCCCTCAGTTCCTGAGAGACTACACCTTC
TRBV19,NA,TRBJ2-3,NA,CASTARDFRRGADTQYF,TGTGCCAGTACCGCCCGGGACTTTCGACGAGGCGCAGATACGCAGTATTTT
TRBV13,NA,TRBJ2-7,NA,CASSLGTPGYEQYF,TGTGCCAGCAGCTTAGGGACTCCAGGCTACGAGCAGTACTTC
TRBV13,NA,TRBJ2-1,NA,CASSPLSPTAPHNEQFF,TGTGCCAGCAGCCCTCTTAGTCCTACGGCGCCCCACAATGAGCAGTTCTTC
TRBV7-8,NA,TRBJ1-2,NA,CASRDGLGGTPYGYTF,TGTGCCAGCAGGGACGGTTTAGGAGGGACACCCTATGGCTACACCTTC
TRBV5-6,NA,TRBJ2-3,TRBD1,CASSSSGTGWTDTQYF,TGTGCCAGCAGCTCCTCCGGGACAGGGTGGACAGATACGCAGTATTTT
TRBV29-1,NA,TRBJ2-7,NA,CSVGLGGSYEQYF,TGCAGCGTTGGTCTCGGGGGCTCCTACGAGCAGTACTTC
TRBV28,NA,TRBJ2-3,TRBD2,CASSPPSGSVDTQYF,TGTGCCAGCAGCCCGCCTAGCGGGAGTGTGGATACGCAGTATTTT
TRBV19,NA,TRBJ2-1,NA,CASSIGGEQFF,TGTGCCAGTAGTATCGGGGGTGAGCAGTTCTTC
TRBV9,NA,TRBJ2-7,TRBD1,CASSYTGAYEQFGAYEQYF,TGTGCCAGCAGCTACACAGGGGCATACGAGCAGTTCGGGGCATACGAGCAGTACTTC
TRBV13,once,TRBJ2-7,NA,CASSLGQGLREQYF,TGTGCCAGCAGCTTAGGACAGGGTTTGAGGGAGCAGTACTTC
TRBV27,NA,TRBJ2-7,TRBD1,CASSPTGVDFYEQYF,TGTGCCAGCAGCCCGACAGGGGTCGATTTCTACGAGCAGTACTTC
TRBV7-9,NA,TRBJ2-1,TRBD2,CASSSSSGNPSYNEQFF,TGTGCCAGCAGCTCCTCTAGCGGGAACCCTTCCTACAATGAGCAGTTCTTC
TRBV30,NA,TRBJ2-7,NA,CAYQGPSYEQYF,TGTGCCTACCAGGGTCCCTCCTACGAGCAGTACTTC
TRBV6-1,NA,TRBJ2-7,TRBD2,CASRPAGGLYEQYF,TGTGCCAGCAGGCCAGCGGGGGGGCTGTACGAGCAGTACTTC
TRBV7-9,NA,TRBJ2-7,NA,CASSPKWQDGYEQYF,TGTGCCAGCAGCCCAAAGTGGCAGGACGGCTACGAGCAGTACTTC
TRBV28,NA,TRBJ2-5,NA,CASRGRFVRETQYF,TGTGCCAGCAGAGGGAGGTTTGTTCGAGAGACCCAGTACTTC
TRBV7-3,NA,TRBJ2-3,NA,CASSSTRGPDTQYF,TGTGCCAGCAGCTCTACCAGGGGCCCAGATACGCAGTATTTT
TRBV6-5,medium-sized,TRBJ1-2,NA,CASTYQQGYGYTF,TGTGCCAGCACCTACCAGCAGGGTTATGGCTACACCTTC
TRBV4-1,NA,TRBJ1-5,NA,CASSGRGPLLGSNQPQHF,TGCGCCAGCAGTGGAAGGGGACCACTCCTGGGAAGCAATCAGCCCCAGCATTTT
TRBV10-3,NA,TRBJ1-6,TRBD1,CAIGGEGQGNSPLHF,TGTGCCATCGGGGGGGAGGGACAGGGGAATTCACCCCTCCACTTT
TRBV5-1,NA,TRBJ2-7,NA,CASSLGGWERPPYEQYF,TGCGCCAGCAGCTTGGGAGGATGGGAGCGGCCACCCTACGAGCAGTACTTC
TRBV27,few,TRBJ2-7,TRBD1,CASSPGTGVHEQYF,TGTGCCAGCAGTCCCGGGACAGGGGTCCACGAGCAGTACTTC
TRBV7-9,NA,TRBJ2-7,NA,CASSLDEVSYEQYF,TGTGCCAGCAGCTTAGACGAGGTCTCCTACGAGCAGTACTTC
TRBV4-1,NA,TRBJ1-2,NA,CASSQAAGADGYTF,TGCGCCAGCAGCCAAGCGGCAGGAGCTGACGGCTACACCTTC
TRBV10-3,NA,TRBJ2-5,TRBD2,CAISDKRDLETQYF,TGTGCCATCAGTGACAAGCGGGATTTAGAGACCCAGTACTTC
TRBV4-1,NA,TRBJ1-1,NA,CASSQGPTAGTEAFF,TGCGCCAGCAGCCAAGGCCCGACAGCAGGTACTGAAGCTTTCTTT
TRBV5-4,NA,TRBJ2-5,TRBD2,CASSFGSSGDQETQYF,TGTGCCAGCAGCTTTGGTTCTAGCGGGGACCAAGAGACCCAGTACTTC
TRBV4-1,NA,TRBJ2-7,NA,CASSQAGESYYEQYF,TGCGCCAGCAGCCAAGCCGGGGAGAGCTACTACGAGCAGTACTTC
TRBV4-2,once,TRBJ2-7,TRBD2,CASSQEDLAGALYEQYF,TGTGCCAGCAGCCAAGAAGACCTAGCGGGAGCACTCTACGAGCAGTACTTC
TRBV6-5,NA,TRBJ1-5,NA,CASSYSPAYSNQPQHF,TGTGCCAGCAGTTACTCTCCAGCGTATAGCAATCAGCCCCAGCATTTT
TRBV10-2,once,TRBJ2-7,NA,CASREGIASTYEQYF,TGCGCCAGCAGGGAGGGAATAGCTTCTACGTACGAGCAGTACTTC
TRBV7-9,NA,TRBJ1-2,NA,CASSLGTPGYGYTF,TGTGCCAGCAGCTTAGGGACACCAGGCTATGGCTACACCTTC
TRBV6-1,NA,TRBJ2-5,NA,CASSEAPISPGTQYF,TGTGCCAGCAGTGAAGCGCCTATATCCCCCGGGACCCAGTACTTC
TRBV27,NA,TRBJ1-6,NA,CASSLIGSPLHF,TGTGCCAGCAGTTTAATAGGTTCACCCCTCCACTTT
TRBV9,NA,TRBJ2-2,TRBD2,CASSVGLAGGPRTGELFF,TGTGCCAGCAGCGTAGGACTAGCGGGGGGCCCGAGGACCGGGGAGCTGTTTTTT